This TCR beta chain originates from a study of T-cell memory formation after mild COVID-19. Study-wide background: Clustering of TCRs was largely donor specific. Study findings and constraints: Memory cells collected pre-infection included some clones that later responded, suggesting cross-reactive memory joined.

With respect to this clonotype: The antigen is undetermined.

Germline values: CDR1 SEHNR, CDR2 FQNEAQ (reference sequence). The length of the CDR3 is 16 residues. Unmatched junction bases numbered 10, after V lost 1 base and J lost 8 bases. Each CDR3 protein is one row after TCRdb ran MiXCR on the 5' RACE reads. In the table there are under 350,000 distinct CDR3 sequences, roughly 16% of which are singletons. This clonotype was sampled from a man younger than 35 who had mild COVID-19 (a few samples of this study predate the infection). Cell type and time point are not known. What was sequenced was PBMCs or a T cell subset sorted from them (not recorded which). The chain joins TRBV7-9 to TRBJ2-4, with TRBD1 matching 8 bases. The CDR3 region has the DNA TGTGCCAGCAGCTTAGGGGAGGTCAGGGGGCCTGACATTCAGTACTTC. Residues: CASSLGEVRGPDIQYF.